This T cell receptor (beta chain) was observed in a study of blood T cell repertoires in COVID-19. Clones were read by immunoSEQ multiplex PCR, and TCRdb kept only the in-frame ones, dropping some. The sample carries about 66,000 clones, about 90% recorded once. There are 16 residues in the CDR3. CDR1 is SGHTS, CDR2 YDEGEE, per germline. The J segment lost 2 bases and the V segment lost 4 bases, leaving 8 bases of the junction unmatched. This TCR was sampled from a human donor in a cohort sampled during active COVID-19. The sample comprised peripheral blood. V is TRBV5-8 and J is TRBJ2-3, with 9 positions matching TRBD2. The CDR3 sequence: CASSPRLAGTTDTQYF. Here the CDR3 DNA reads TGTGCCAGCAGCCCTAGGCTAGCGGGAACCACAGATACGCAGTATTTT.